The rows below give T cell receptor beta chains drawn from one sample of a study of shared clonotypes between healthy human individuals. Sequencing was performed with immunoSEQ multiplex PCR; in TCRdb, only in-frame clones are kept and a portion is missing. Of a few million clones in the sample, around 94% were seen once. The material sequenced was naive CD4+ T cells sorted from blood. These receptors all stem from a man aged 18 to 29 in good health. The CDR3 runs from the conserved cysteine through the conserved F or W. D genes are given only for firm matches. Expanded clones are given a class, and other clones once, few, many or no size at all.

j_call v_call d_call clone_size cdr3_nt cdr3_aa
TRBJ1-6 TRBV5-4 NA once TGTGCCAGCAGCTTGGATCCCCATTATAATTCACCCCTCCACTTT CASSLDPHYNSPLHF
TRBJ2-7 TRBV6-5 TRBD2 NA TGTGCCAGCAGTCCGTTAGCGGGCGCCCACGAGCAGTACTTC CASSPLAGAHEQYF
TRBJ1-1 TRBV6-5 NA NA TGTGCCAGCAGTTACAGGGGAATGAACACTGAAGCTTTCTTT CASSYRGMNTEAFF
TRBJ2-7 TRBV6-9 NA NA TGTGCCAGCAGCCAGACCTACGAGCAGTACTTC CASSQTYEQYF
TRBJ1-6 TRBV28 NA NA TGTGCCAGTAGACAGCGGGGCGGCTCCTATAATTCACCCCTCCACTTT CASRQRGGSYNSPLHF
TRBJ2-1 TRBV10-2 TRBD2 NA TGCGCCAGCAGTGATGGGAGGGCACTTAATGAGCAGTTCTTC CASSDGRALNEQFF
TRBJ1-1 TRBV5-1 NA NA TGCGCCAGCAGCTTGGAAGGGCCGTCGAGCTTCGTCACTGAAGCTTTCTTT CASSLEGPSSFVTEAFF
TRBJ1-1 TRBV30 NA NA TGTGCCTGGAGTGTACTAAGGGGTCCCACTGAAGCTTTCTTT CAWSVLRGPTEAFF
TRBJ2-1 TRBV6-1 TRBD2 NA TGTGCCAGCAGTGGCTCTAGCGGGAGGACCCATGAGCAGTTCTTC CASSGSSGRTHEQFF
TRBJ2-3 TRBV9 NA NA TGTGCCAGCAGCGTAGCAGAACAGGACCCCGCGCGCACAGATACGCAGTATTTT CASSVAEQDPARTDTQYF
TRBJ1-4 TRBV4-1 NA NA TGCGCCAGCAGCCAAGATGGGGGTGGACGGAATGAAAAACTGTTTTTT CASSQDGGGRNEKLFF
TRBJ2-2 TRBV23-1 TRBD1 NA TGCGCCAGCAGTCAGGCAGGGGGTGTCACCGGGGAGCTGTTTTTT CASSQAGGVTGELFF
TRBJ2-5 TRBV19 NA once TGTGCCAGTAGTCTACGGGGCGTTGAAGAGACCCAGTACTTC CASSLRGVEETQYF
TRBJ2-7 TRBV11-2 NA NA TGTGCCAGCAGCGTAGACAGGCATCTGTACTTC CASSVDRHLYF